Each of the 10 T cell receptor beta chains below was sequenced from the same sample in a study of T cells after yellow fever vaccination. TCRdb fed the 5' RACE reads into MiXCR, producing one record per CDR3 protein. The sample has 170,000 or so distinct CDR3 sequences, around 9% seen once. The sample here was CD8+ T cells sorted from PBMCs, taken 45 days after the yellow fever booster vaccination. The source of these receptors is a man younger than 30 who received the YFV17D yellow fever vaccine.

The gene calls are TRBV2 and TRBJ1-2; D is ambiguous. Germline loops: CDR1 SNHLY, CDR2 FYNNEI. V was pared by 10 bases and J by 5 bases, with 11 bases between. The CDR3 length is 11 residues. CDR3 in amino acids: CANLRSYGYTF. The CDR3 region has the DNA TGTGCCAACCTTAGGTCGTATGGCTACACCTTC.

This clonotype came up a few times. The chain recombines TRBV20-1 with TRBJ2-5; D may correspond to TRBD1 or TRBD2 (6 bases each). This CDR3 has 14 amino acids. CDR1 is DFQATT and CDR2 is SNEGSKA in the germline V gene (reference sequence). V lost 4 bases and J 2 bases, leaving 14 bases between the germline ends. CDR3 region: CSAKYRGLQETQYF. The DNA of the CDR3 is TGCAGTGCTAAATATCGGGGGCTTCAAGAGACCCAGTACTTC.

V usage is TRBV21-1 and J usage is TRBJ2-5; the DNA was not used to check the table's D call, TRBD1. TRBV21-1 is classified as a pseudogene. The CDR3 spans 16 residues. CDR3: CASSKDGTGHKETQYF. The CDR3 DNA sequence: TGTGCCAGCAGCAAAGATGGGACAGGGCATAAAGAGACCCAGTACTTC.

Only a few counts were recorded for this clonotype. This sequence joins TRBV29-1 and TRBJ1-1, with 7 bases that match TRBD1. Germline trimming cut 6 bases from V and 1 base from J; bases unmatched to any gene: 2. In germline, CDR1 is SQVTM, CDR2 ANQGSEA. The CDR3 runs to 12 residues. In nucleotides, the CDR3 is TGCAGCGTAGCAGGGGGGAACACTGAAGCTTTCTTT. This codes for CSVAGGNTEAFF.

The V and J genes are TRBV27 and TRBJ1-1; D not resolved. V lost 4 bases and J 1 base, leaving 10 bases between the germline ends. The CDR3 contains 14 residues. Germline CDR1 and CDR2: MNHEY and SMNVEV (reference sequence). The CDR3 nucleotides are TGTGCCAGCAGTTCAGGAGTCAAGAACACTGAAGCTTTCTTT. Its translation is CASSSGVKNTEAFF.

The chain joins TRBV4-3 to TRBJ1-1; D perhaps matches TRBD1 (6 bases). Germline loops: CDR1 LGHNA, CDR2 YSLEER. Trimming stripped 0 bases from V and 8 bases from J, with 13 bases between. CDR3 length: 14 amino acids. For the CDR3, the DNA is TGCGCCAGCAGCCAAGAAGTACAGGGAAGAGAAGCTTTCTTT. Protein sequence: CASSQEVQGREAFF.

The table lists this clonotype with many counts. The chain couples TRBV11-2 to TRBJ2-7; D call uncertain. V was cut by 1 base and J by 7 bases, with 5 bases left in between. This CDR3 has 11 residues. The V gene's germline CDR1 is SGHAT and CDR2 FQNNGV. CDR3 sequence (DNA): TGTGCCAGCAGCTTAGGGGTAGAGCAGTACTTC. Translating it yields CASSLGVEQYF.

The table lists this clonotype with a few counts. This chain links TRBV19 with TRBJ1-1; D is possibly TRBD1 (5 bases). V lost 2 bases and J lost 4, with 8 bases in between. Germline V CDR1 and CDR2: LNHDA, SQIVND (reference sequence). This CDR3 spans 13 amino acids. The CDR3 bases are TGTGCCAGTAGTATACTGGGGACCACTGAAGCTTTCTTT. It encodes CASSILGTTEAFF.

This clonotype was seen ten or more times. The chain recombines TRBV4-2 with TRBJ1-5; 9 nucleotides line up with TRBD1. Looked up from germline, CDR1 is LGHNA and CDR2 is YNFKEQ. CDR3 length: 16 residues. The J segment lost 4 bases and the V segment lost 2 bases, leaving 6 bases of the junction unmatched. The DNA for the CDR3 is TGTGCCAGCAGCCAATACGGGACAGGGAGAAATCAGCCCCAGCATTTT. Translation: CASSQYGTGRNQPQHF.

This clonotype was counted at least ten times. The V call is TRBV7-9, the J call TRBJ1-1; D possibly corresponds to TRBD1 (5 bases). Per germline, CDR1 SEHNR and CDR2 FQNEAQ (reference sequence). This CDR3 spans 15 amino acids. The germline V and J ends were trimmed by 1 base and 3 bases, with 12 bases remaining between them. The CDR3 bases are TGTGCCAGCAGCTTAGGGGAGGGGAGGGACACTGAAGCTTTCTTT. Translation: CASSLGEGRDTEAFF.